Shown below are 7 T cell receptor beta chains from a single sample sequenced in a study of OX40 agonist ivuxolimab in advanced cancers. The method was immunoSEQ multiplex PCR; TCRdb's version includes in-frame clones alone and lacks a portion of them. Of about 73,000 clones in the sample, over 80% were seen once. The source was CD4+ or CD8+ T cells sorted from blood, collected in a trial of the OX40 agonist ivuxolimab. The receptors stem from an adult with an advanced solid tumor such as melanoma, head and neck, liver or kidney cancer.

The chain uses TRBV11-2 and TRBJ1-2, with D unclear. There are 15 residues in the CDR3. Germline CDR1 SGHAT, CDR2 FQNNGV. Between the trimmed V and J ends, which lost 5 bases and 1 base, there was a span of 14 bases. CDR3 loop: CASSHLDRHNYGYTF. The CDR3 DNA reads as TGTGCCAGCAGCCACCTAGACCGGCATAACTATGGCTACACCTTC.

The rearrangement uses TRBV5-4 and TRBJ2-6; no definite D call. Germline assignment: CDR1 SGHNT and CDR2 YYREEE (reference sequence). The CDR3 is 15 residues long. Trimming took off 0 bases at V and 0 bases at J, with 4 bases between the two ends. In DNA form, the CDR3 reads TGTGCCAGCAGCTTGGTGGGCTCTGGGGCCAACGTCCTGACTTTC. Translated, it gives CASSLVGSGANVLTF.

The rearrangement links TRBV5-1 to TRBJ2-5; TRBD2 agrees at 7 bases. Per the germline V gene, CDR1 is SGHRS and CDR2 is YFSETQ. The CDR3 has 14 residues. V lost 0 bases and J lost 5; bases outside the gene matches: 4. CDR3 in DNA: TGCGCCAGCAGCTTGGGGCTAGCGGACGAGACCCAGTACTTC. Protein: CASSLGLADETQYF.

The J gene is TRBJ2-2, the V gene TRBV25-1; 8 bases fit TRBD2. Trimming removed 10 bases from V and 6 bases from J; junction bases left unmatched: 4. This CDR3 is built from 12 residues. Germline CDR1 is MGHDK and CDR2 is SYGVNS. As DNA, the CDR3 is TGTGCCATCGCGGGAGGCCCCGGGGAGCTGTTTTTT. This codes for CAIAGGPGELFF.

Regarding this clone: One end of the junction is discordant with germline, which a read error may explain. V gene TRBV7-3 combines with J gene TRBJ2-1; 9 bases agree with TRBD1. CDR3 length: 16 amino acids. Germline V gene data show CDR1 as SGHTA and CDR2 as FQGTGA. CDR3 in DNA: TGTGTCAGCAGCTTAACAGGGACAGGGTATGACAATGAGCAGTTCTTC. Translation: CVSSLTGTGYDNEQFF. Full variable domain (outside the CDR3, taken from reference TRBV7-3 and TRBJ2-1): GAGVSQTPSNKVTEKGKYVELRCDPISGHTALYWYRQSLGQGPEFLIYFQGTGAADDSGLPNDRFFAVRPEGSVSTLKIQRTERGDSAVYLCVSSLTGTGYDNEQFFGPGTRLTVL.

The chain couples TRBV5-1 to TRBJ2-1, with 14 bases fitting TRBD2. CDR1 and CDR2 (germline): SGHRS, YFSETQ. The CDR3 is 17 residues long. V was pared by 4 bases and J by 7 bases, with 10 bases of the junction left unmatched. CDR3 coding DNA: TGCGCCAGCAGCCCACGACTAGCGGGAGGGCCGGAGAATGAGCAGTTCTTC. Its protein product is CASSPRLAGGPENEQFF.

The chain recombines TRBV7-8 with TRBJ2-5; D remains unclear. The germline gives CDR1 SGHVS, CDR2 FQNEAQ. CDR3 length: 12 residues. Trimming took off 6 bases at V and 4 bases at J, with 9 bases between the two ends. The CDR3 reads CASSPAGETQYF. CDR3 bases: TGTGCCAGCAGTCCAGCTGGAGAGACCCAGTACTTC.